What follows are 23 T cell receptor beta chains derived from one specimen sequenced in a study of circulating CD8 cells and anti-PD-1 response in melanoma. The QIAseq Immune Repertoire TCR panel built the libraries from around 15 ng of total RNA. TCRdb itself ran the reads through MiXCR, one entry per CDR3 protein. The table lists some 1,200 distinct CDR3 sequences, roughly 6.4% of them singletons. Live CD3+CD8+TCRalphabeta+ cells were sorted into four subsets by PD-1 and/or TIGIT. This specimen was CD8+ T cells from PBMCs, taken at baseline or after one month of anti-PD-1 therapy (not recorded which). These receptors all stem from a human donor with melanoma.

This chain links TRBV25-1 with TRBJ2-1; D call uncertain. Germline V gene sequence: CDR1 MGHDK, CDR2 SYGVNS. V was shortened by 3 bases and J by 2 bases, with 11 bases between the two germline ends. This CDR3 is built from 15 residues. In nucleotides, the CDR3 is TGTGCCAGCAGTGAGACGGCCTCAACCTACAATGAGCAGTTCTTC. Its protein is CASSETASTYNEQFF. Full variable domain (remainder filled in from reference TRBV25-1 and TRBJ2-1): EADIYQTPRYLVIGTGKKITLECSQTMGHDKMYWYQQDPGMELHLIHYSYGVNSTEKGDLSSESTVSRIRTEHFPLTLESARPSHTSQYLCASSETASTYNEQFFGPGTRLTVL.

By frequency in the sample, this clonotype is medium-sized. The rearrangement joins TRBV3-1 to TRBJ1-4, with D tentatively TRBD1 (5 bases). The germline V and J ends were trimmed by 10 bases and 8 bases, with 17 bases remaining between them. Germline CDR1 LGHDT, CDR2 YNNKEL (reference sequence). The CDR3 covers 13 residues. The CDR3 nucleotides read TGTGCCACTTCCTCCAGGGTAGGGGAAAAACTGTTTTTT. Its protein product is CATSSRVGEKLFF. The variable domain in full, with the rest retrieved from reference TRBV3-1 and TRBJ1-4, is DTAVSQTPKYLVTQMGNDKSIKCEQNLGHDTMYWYKQDSKKFLKIMFSYNNKELIINETVPNRFSPKSPDKAHLNLHINSLELGDSAVYFCATSSRVGEKLFFGSGTQLSVL.

This clonotype is labeled medium-sized. The chain couples TRBV12-3 or TRBV12-4 to TRBJ2-4, with TRBD1 as a possible D gene (6 bases). The CDR3 contains 13 residues. Trimming removed 2 bases at V and 9 bases at J, with 11 bases between. The CDR3 reads CASSLQGMGIQYF. The CDR3 nucleotides read TGTGCCAGCAGTTTACAGGGGATGGGCATTCAGTACTTC.

Within the sample, this clonotype is large. The chain recombines TRBV28 with TRBJ2-3; D not resolved. This CDR3 spans 13 amino acids. CDR1 and CDR2 from the germline V gene are MDHEN and SYDVKM. Trimming took 1 base from V and 1 from J, leaving 3 bases between them. CDR3 nucleotide sequence: TGTGCCAGCAGTTTATCCGGCACAGATACGCAGTATTTT. It translates to CASSLSGTDTQYF.

This clonotype is medium-sized by share. CDR3: CASSPDYGDTEAFF. In nucleotides, the CDR3 is TGTGCCAGCAGCCCAGACTACGGGGACACTGAAGCTTTCTTT. The rearrangement links TRBV7-2 to TRBJ1-1; D call uncertain. Trimming removed 5 bases from V and 3 bases from J, with 13 bases in between. Looked up from germline, CDR1 is SGHTA and CDR2 is FQGNSA. This CDR3 contains 14 residues.

This clonotype is large. The chain has TRBV29-1 and TRBJ2-3, with 9 bases fitting TRBD2. The CDR3 consists of 14 residues. Trimming at V came to 6 bases and at J to 4 bases, leaving 8 bases not matched to a gene. Germline CDR1 and CDR2: SQVTM and ANQGSEA. CDR3: CSVVLAGGPDTQYF. The CDR3, as DNA: TGCAGCGTCGTCTTGGCGGGGGGGCCAGATACGCAGTATTTT.

Within the sample, this clonotype is large. This chain uses TRBV7-3 with TRBJ2-5; TRBD2 matches at 10 bases. The CDR3 contains 18 residues. The germline V gene has CDR1 SGHTA and CDR2 FQGTGA. J gave up 4 bases and V 6 bases, and 17 bases lay outside the gene matches. CDR3: CASRSHDASPSGGETQYF. DNA for the CDR3: TGTGCCAGCAGATCCCACGACGCTTCCCCTAGCGGGGGAGAGACCCAGTACTTC.

This clonotype rates as large. This chain links TRBV2 with TRBJ2-3; 11 bases agree with TRBD2. The CDR3 contains 16 residues. V lost 4 bases and J lost 2; bases outside the gene matches: 5. CDR1 is SNHLY and CDR2 is FYNNEI in the germline V gene. The CDR3 sequence is CASSVASGGTTDTQYF. CDR3 in DNA: TGTGCCAGCAGTGTTGCTAGCGGGGGGACCACAGATACGCAGTATTTT.

The gene calls are TRBV20-1 and TRBJ2-7; a weak D match, TRBD1 (6 bases). Trimming removed 0 bases from V and 0 bases from J, with 9 bases in between. There are 14 residues in the CDR3. The V gene's germline CDR1 is DFQATT and CDR2 SNEGSKA (reference sequence). The CDR3 protein is CSAREGAGSYEQYF. As DNA, the CDR3 is TGCAGTGCTAGAGAGGGGGCGGGCTCCTACGAGCAGTACTTC.

In its sample, this clonotype ranks as medium-sized (0.01 to 0.1%). The chain combines TRBV4-2 with TRBJ2-3; 8 bases line up with TRBD2. The ends lost 0 bases at V and 0 bases at J; junction bases unmatched: 8. This CDR3 is built from 18 residues. Germline-derived CDR1 and CDR2 are LGHNA and YNFKEQ. The CDR3 reads CASSQDPTGGPSTDTQYF. The CDR3 DNA reads TGTGCCAGCAGCCAAGATCCGACGGGGGGGCCGAGCACAGATACGCAGTATTTT.

This clonotype counts as medium-sized. The V and J genes are TRBV7-2 and TRBJ2-5, with unresolved D. The V gene lost 2 bases and the J gene lost 0 bases, with 4 bases spanning the gap. The germline V gene encodes CDR1 SGHTA and CDR2 FQGNSA. This CDR3 has 13 residues. CDR3 residues: CASSLPNQETQYF. The CDR3 DNA follows: TGTGCCAGCAGCTTACCCAACCAAGAGACCCAGTACTTC.

This clonotype is labeled as medium-sized. The genes are TRBV30 and TRBJ2-7; possibly TRBD2 for D (5 bases). V was pared by 0 bases and J by 7 bases, with 7 bases between. This CDR3 is 11 amino acids long. In germline, CDR1 is GTSNPN, CDR2 SVGIG (reference sequence). This CDR3 reads CAWSVQREQYF. CDR3 nucleotide sequence: TGTGCCTGGAGTGTACAGCGGGAGCAGTACTTC.

This clonotype is judged large. The J gene is TRBJ2-7, the V gene TRBV6-2 or TRBV6-3; the match to TRBD2 covers 12 bases. The trim removed 0 bases at V and 4 bases at J, leaving 1 base unmatched. This CDR3 has 15 amino acids. From germline, CDR1 is MNHEY and CDR2 SVGEGT. The chain's CDR3 is CASSYSTSGGYEQYF. CDR3 coding DNA: TGTGCCAGCAGTTACTCGACTAGCGGGGGTTACGAGCAGTACTTC.

This clonotype rates as large. This chain uses TRBV28 with TRBJ2-6, with D maybe TRBD2 (6 bases). In germline, CDR1 is MDHEN, CDR2 SYDVKM. Trimming took 6 bases from V and 0 from J, leaving 12 bases between them. The CDR3 has 16 residues. As DNA, the CDR3 is TGTGCCAGCAGCCGCGGGGCATTCTCTGGGGCCAACGTCCTGACTTTC. Translation gives CASSRGAFSGANVLTF.

By its share, this clonotype is medium-sized. This chain uses TRBV4-2 with TRBJ2-7, with TRBD2 matching 9 bases. This CDR3 is 16 amino acids long. Trimming took 0 bases from V and 3 from J; bases not matched to a gene: 6. Germline CDR1 LGHNA, CDR2 YNFKEQ. CDR3 protein: CASSQEASSGNYEQYF. For the CDR3, the DNA is TGTGCCAGCAGCCAAGAGGCCTCTAGCGGGAACTACGAGCAGTACTTC.

This clonotype is classed as large. The chain is built from TRBV2 and TRBJ1-2, with 7 bases aligning to TRBD1. Trimming removed 3 bases from V and 7 bases from J; junction bases left unmatched: 5. The CDR3 runs 13 residues. Germline-derived CDR1 and CDR2 are SNHLY and FYNNEI. CDR3 protein: CASSDGQVAGYTF. CDR3 coding DNA: TGTGCCAGCAGTGACGGACAGGTCGCTGGCTACACCTTC.

By share, this clonotype counts as large. The chain carries TRBV19 and TRBJ2-7, with D tentatively TRBD1 (6 bases). Between the trimmed V and J ends, which lost 6 bases and 2 bases, there was a span of 14 bases. The germline CDR1 and CDR2 sequences are LNHDA and SQIVND (reference sequence). The CDR3 loop spans 14 amino acids. CDR3 residues: CASRNRQGTYEQYF. The DNA of the CDR3 is TGTGCCAGTAGGAACCGCCAGGGGACCTACGAGCAGTACTTC.

The chain recombines TRBV20-1 with TRBJ2-7; 8 nucleotides line up with TRBD1. The CDR3 runs 14 residues. CDR1 and CDR2 (germline): DFQATT, SNEGSKA (reference sequence). The ends lost 0 bases at V and 3 bases at J; junction bases unmatched: 4. The CDR3, as DNA: TGCAGTGCTAGAGACCCGGGACAGGACTACGAGCAGTACTTC. Its translation: CSARDPGQDYEQYF.

Notes on this clonotype: This could be a read error, since a much larger clone is one nucleotide away. The chain recombines TRBV9 with TRBJ2-1; D may correspond to TRBD1 or TRBD2 (6 bases each). Looked up from germline, CDR1 is SGDLS and CDR2 is YYNGEE. This CDR3 region has 13 residues. The CDR3 DNA sequence: TGTGCCAACAGCGTAGTAGGGGGAGGTGAGCAGTTCTTC. Protein: CANSVVGGGEQFF.

By sample fraction, this clonotype is medium-sized (0.01 to 0.1%). The V and J genes are TRBV18 and TRBJ2-5; D perhaps matches TRBD2 (5 bases). Germline lookup yields CDR1 KGHSH and CDR2 LQKENI. Trimming cost V 3 bases and J 5 bases, with 13 bases left between them. This CDR3 is 14 amino acids long. The CDR3 nucleotides are TGTGCCAGCTCACCCCTCCGGGGATCGGAGACCCAGTACTTC. This codes for CASSPLRGSETQYF.

This clonotype is labeled as medium-sized. The rearrangement links TRBV28 to TRBJ2-1; possible D gene TRBD1, 5 bases. The CDR3 runs 14 residues. Per germline, CDR1 MDHEN and CDR2 SYDVKM. V dropped 3 bases and J dropped 9 bases, with 15 bases sitting between them. CDR3 sequence reads: CASSFTGGQGEQFF. The CDR3 nucleotides read TGTGCCAGCAGTTTCACGGGTGGGCAGGGTGAGCAGTTCTTC.

By share, this clonotype counts as medium-sized. The genes are TRBV2 and TRBJ2-7; D not resolved. The ends were cut back, 8 bases at V and 0 bases at J, with 17 bases in the middle. CDR3 length: 15 residues. Germline lookup yields CDR1 SNHLY and CDR2 FYNNEI. CDR3 in amino acids: CASLSAPFSSYEQYF. DNA of the CDR3: TGTGCCAGCCTTTCCGCGCCCTTTAGCTCCTACGAGCAGTACTTC.

By proportion, this clonotype is medium-sized. The CDR3: CASGDGGISYNEQFF. The CDR3 DNA reads as TGTGCCAGCGGGGATGGAGGTATCTCCTACAATGAGCAGTTCTTC. The rearrangement uses TRBV28 and TRBJ2-1; the D gene is possibly TRBD2 (5 bases). The V and J ends lost 8 bases and 0 bases respectively, with 14 bases between them. Germline V gene lookup returns CDR1 MDHEN and CDR2 SYDVKM. The CDR3 runs 15 residues.